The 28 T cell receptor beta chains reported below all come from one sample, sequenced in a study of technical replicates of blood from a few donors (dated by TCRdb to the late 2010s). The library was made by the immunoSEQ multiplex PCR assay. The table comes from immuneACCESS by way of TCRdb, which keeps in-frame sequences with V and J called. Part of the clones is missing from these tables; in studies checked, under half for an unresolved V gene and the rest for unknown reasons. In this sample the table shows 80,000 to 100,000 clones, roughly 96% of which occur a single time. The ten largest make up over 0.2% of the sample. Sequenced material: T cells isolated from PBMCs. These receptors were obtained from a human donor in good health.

The CDR3 spells CASSFRGEKLFF. The CDR3 DNA reads TGTGCCAGCAGCTTTAGGGGAGAAAAACTGTTTTTT. This chain connects TRBV11-3 to TRBJ1-4; possible D gene TRBD1, 5 bases. The CDR3 consists of 12 residues. Looked up from germline, CDR1 is SGHNT and CDR2 is YENEEA. V lost 3 bases to trimming and J lost 8 bases, with 7 bases between them.

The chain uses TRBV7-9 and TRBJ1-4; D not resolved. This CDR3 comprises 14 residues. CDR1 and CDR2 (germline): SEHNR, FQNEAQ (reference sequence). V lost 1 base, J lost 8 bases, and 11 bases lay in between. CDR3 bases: TGTGCCAGCAGCTTAGGGAGGGAACGGGAAAAACTGTTTTTT. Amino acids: CASSLGREREKLFF.

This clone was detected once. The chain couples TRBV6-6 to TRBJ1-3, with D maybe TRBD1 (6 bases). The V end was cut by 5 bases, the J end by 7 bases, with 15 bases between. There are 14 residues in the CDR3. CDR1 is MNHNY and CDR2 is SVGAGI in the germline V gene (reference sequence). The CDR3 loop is CASSPQDSHNTIYF. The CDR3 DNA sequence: TGTGCCAGCAGTCCCCAGGACAGCCACAACACCATATATTTT.

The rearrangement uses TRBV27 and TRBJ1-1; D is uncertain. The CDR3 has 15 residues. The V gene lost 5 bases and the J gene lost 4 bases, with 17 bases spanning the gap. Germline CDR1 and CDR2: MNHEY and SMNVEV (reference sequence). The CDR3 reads CASSPPQIIGTEAFF. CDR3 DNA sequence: TGTGCCAGCAGTCCACCACAGATAATAGGCACTGAAGCTTTCTTT.

For the CDR3, the DNA is TGTGCCAGCAGCGATAGCGGGCCCCCCTACAATGAGCAGTTCTTC. Translated: CASSDSGPPYNEQFF. The chain uses TRBV11-2 and TRBJ2-1; 7 bases align to TRBD2. Germline CDR1 is SGHAT and CDR2 is FQNNGV. The CDR3 runs to 15 residues. The V and J ends lost 5 bases and 2 bases, in that order; junction bases with no gene match: 6. The variable domain in full, with the rest retrieved from reference TRBV11-2 and TRBJ2-1, is EAGVAQSPRYKIIEKRQSVAFWCNPISGHATLYWYQQILGQGPKLLIQFQNNGVVDDSQLPKDRFSAERLKGVDSTLKIQPAKLEDSAVYLCASSDSGPPYNEQFFGPGTRLTVL.

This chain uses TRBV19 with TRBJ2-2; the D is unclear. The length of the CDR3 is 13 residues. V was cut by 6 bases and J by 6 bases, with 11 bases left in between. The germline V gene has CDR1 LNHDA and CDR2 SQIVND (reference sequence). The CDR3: CASRNLLAGELFF. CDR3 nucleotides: TGTGCCAGTAGAAATCTGTTAGCCGGGGAGCTGTTTTTT.

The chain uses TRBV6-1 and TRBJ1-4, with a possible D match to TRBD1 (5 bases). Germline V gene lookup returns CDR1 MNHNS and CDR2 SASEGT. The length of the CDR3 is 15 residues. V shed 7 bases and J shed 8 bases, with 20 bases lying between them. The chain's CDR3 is CASNSGGTGGEKLFF. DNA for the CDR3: TGTGCCAGCAACTCCGGGGGGACCGGTGGGGAAAAACTGTTTTTT.

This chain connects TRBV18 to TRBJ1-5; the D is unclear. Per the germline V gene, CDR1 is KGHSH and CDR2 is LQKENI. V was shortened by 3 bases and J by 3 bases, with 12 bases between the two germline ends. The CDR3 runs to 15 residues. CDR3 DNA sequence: TGTGCCAGCTCACCGAGCGGCGTTAACAATCAGCCCCAGCATTTT. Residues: CASSPSGVNNQPQHF.

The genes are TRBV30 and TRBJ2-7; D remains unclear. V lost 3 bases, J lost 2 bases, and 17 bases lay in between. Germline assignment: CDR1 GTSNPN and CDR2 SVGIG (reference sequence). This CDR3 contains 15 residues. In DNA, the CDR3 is TGTGCCTGGAGCATCGCCGAGGTCTTCCCCTACGAGCAGTACTTC. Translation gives CAWSIAEVFPYEQYF.

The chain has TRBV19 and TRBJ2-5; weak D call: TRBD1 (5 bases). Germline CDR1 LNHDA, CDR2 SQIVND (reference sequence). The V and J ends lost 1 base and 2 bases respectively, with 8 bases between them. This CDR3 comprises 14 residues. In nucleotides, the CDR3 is TGTGCCAGTAGTATAGCAGGGTCGCAAGAGACCCAGTACTTC. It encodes CASSIAGSQETQYF.

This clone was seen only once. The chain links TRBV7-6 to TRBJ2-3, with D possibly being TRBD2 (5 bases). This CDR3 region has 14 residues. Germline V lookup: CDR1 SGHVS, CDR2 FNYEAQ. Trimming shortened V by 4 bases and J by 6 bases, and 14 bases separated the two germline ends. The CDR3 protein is CASSWVPGGDTQYF. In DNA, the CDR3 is TGTGCCAGCAGCTGGGTTCCCGGCGGGGATACGCAGTATTTT.

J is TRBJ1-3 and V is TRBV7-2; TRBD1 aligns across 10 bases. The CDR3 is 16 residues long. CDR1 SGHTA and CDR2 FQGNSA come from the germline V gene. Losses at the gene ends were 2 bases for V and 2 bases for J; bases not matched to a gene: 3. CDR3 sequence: CASSLSGTGAGNTIYF. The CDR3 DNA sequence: TGTGCCAGCAGCTTATCCGGGACAGGGGCTGGAAACACCATATATTTT.

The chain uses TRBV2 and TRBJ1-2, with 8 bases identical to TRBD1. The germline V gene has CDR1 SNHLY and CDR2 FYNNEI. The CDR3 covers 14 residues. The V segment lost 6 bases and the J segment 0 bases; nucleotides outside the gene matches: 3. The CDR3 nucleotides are TGTGCCAGCAGCTGGGACAGGTCTAACTATGGCTACACCTTC. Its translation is CASSWDRSNYGYTF.

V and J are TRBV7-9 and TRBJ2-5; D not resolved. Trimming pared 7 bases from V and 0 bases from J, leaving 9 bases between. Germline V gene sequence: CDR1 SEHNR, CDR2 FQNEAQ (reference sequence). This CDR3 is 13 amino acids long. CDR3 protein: CASTHRDQETQYF. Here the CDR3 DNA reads TGTGCCAGCACCCACAGAGACCAAGAGACCCAGTACTTC.

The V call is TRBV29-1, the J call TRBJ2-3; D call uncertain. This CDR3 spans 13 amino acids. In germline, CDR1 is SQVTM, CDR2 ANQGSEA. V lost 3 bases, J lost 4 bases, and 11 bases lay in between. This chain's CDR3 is CSVDPARSDTQYF. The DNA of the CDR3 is TGCAGCGTTGATCCGGCTAGATCAGATACGCAGTATTTT.

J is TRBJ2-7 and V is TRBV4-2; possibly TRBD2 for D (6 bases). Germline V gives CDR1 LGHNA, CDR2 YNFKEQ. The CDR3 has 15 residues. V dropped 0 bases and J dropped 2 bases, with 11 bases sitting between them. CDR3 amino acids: CASSQDSTGAYEQYF. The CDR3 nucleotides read TGTGCCAGCAGCCAAGATAGCACGGGGGCCTACGAGCAGTACTTC.

The CDR3 spells CASSSARQAREKLFF. In DNA, the CDR3 is TGTGCCAGCAGCTCAGCGCGACAGGCAAGGGAAAAACTGTTTTTT. The chain recombines TRBV7-9 with TRBJ1-4; tentative D call: TRBD1 (6 bases). This CDR3 spans 15 amino acids. Trimming took off 4 bases at V and 8 bases at J, with 17 bases between the two ends. Germline CDR1 is SEHNR and CDR2 is FQNEAQ (reference sequence).

DNA for the CDR3: TGTGCCAGCAGCCTCTCCGGGACTAAGGCGACCCAGTACTTC. As protein: CASSLSGTKATQYF. This sequence joins TRBV14 and TRBJ2-5, with TRBD2 matching over 7 bases. Germline CDR1 and CDR2: SGHDN and FVKESK. Germline trimming cut 4 bases from V and 7 bases from J; bases unmatched to any gene: 9. There are 14 residues in the CDR3.

The CDR3 is CASRQLAGTYNEQFF. The CDR3 DNA is TGTGCCAGCAGACAACTAGCGGGAACATACAATGAGCAGTTCTTC. This rearrangement joins TRBV28 to TRBJ2-1; 10 nucleotides align to TRBD2. The CDR3 contains 15 residues. Germline V gene data show CDR1 as MDHEN and CDR2 as SYDVKM. V lost 6 bases to trimming and J lost 4 bases; unmatched junction nucleotides: 6.

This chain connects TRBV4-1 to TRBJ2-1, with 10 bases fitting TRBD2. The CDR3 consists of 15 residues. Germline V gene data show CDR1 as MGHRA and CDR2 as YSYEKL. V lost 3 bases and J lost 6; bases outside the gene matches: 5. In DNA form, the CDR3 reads TGCGCCAGCAGCCAGAGACTAGCGGGTTTCAATGAGCAGTTCTTC. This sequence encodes CASSQRLAGFNEQFF.

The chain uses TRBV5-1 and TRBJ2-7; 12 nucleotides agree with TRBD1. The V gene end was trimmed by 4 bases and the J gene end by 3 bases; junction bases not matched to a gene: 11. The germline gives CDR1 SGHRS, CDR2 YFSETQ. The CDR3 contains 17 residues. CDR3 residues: CASSTAGTGGTDYEQYF. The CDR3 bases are TGCGCCAGCAGCACCGCCGGGACAGGGGGCACGGACTACGAGCAGTACTTC.

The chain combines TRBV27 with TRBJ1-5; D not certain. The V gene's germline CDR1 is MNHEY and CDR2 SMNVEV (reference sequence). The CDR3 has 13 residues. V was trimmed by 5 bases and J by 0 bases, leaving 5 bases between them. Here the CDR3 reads CASSHYSNQPQHF. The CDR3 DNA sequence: TGTGCCAGCAGTCACTATAGCAATCAGCCCCAGCATTTT.

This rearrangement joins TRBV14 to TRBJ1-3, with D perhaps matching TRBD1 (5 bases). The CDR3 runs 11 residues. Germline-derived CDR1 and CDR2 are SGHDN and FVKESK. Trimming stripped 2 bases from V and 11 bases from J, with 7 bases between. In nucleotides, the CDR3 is TGTGCCAGCAGCCAATCGGGGGCCATATATTTT. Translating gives CASSQSGAIYF. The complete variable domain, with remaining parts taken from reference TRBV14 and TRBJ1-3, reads EAGVTQFPSHSVIEKGQTVTLRCDPISGHDNLYWYRRVMGKEIKFLLHFVKESKQDESGMPNNRFLAERTGGTYSTLKVQPAELEDSGVYFCASSQSGAIYFGEGSWLTVV.

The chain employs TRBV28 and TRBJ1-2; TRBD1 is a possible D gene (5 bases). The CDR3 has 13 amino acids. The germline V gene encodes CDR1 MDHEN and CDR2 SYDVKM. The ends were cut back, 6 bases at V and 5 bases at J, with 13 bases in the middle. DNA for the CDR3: TGTGCCAGCAGCTATACAGGTTTTTATGGCTACACCTTC. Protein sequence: CASSYTGFYGYTF.

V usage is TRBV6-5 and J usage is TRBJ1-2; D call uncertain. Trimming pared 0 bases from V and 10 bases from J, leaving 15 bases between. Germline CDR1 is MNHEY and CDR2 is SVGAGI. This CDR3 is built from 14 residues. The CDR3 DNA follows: TGTGCCAGCAGTTACTCGAATACAGCCCGTGCCTACACCTTC. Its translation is CASSYSNTARAYTF.

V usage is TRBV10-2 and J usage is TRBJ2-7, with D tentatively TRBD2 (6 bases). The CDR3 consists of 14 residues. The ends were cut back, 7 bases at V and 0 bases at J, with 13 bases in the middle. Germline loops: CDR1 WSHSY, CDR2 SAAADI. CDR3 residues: CASTDIGSSYEQYF. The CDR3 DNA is TGCGCCAGCACTGACATCGGGAGCTCCTACGAGCAGTACTTC.

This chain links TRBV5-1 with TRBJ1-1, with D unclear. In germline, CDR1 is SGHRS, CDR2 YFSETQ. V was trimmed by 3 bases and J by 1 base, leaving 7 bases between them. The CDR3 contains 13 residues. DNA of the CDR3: TGCGCCAGCAGCTCCACATCGAACACTGAAGCTTTCTTT. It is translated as CASSSTSNTEAFF.

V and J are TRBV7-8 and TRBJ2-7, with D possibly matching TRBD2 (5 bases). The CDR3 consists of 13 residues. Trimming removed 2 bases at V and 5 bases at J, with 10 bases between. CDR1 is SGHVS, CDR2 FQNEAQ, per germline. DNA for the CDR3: TGTGCCAGCAGCTTAACTAGAATGGACGAGCAGTACTTC. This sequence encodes CASSLTRMDEQYF.